The 17 T cell receptor beta chains below come from one sample, sequenced in a study of blood T cell repertoires in COVID-19. Assay: immunoSEQ multiplex PCR; the TCRdb copy retains only in-frame clones and omits some. The sample records around 200,000 clones, approximately 87% being singletons. Sequencing was carried out using peripheral blood. These receptors were taken from a man aged 60-69 years who had recovered from COVID-19.

This clone has just one count. This chain connects TRBV5-6 to TRBJ1-4, with a possible D match to TRBD1 (6 bases). Germline lookup yields CDR1 SGHDT and CDR2 YYEEEE. The CDR3 is made up of 15 amino acids. Trimming pared 1 base from V and 10 bases from J, leaving 17 bases between. The CDR3 here is CASSLPGEGVRKLFF. The CDR3 DNA reads TGTGCCAGCAGCTTGCCGGGGGAGGGGGTCCGAAAACTGTTTTTT.

The chain combines TRBV27 with TRBJ2-3; 15 nucleotides line up with TRBD2. CDR1 MNHEY and CDR2 SMNVEV come from the germline V gene (reference sequence). The CDR3 has 20 amino acids. J was trimmed by 4 bases and V by 5 bases; bases with no gene match: 16. The CDR3 region has the DNA TGTGCCAGCAGTCGTTGGACTAGCGGGGGGGCCCTCCGACGGGCAGATACGCAGTATTTT. This translates into CASSRWTSGGALRRADTQYF.

The chain joins TRBV6-1 to TRBJ2-3; a weak D match, TRBD1 (5 bases). The germline gives CDR1 MNHNS, CDR2 SASEGT. The CDR3 loop spans 15 amino acids. V lost 2 bases and J lost 3, with 12 bases in between. The CDR3 reads CASSEKSGITDTQYF. CDR3 nucleotide sequence: TGTGCCAGCAGTGAAAAGTCAGGGATTACAGATACGCAGTATTTT.

CDR3 in DNA: TGTGCCAGCAGCACTTTGGCGGGAGATACGCAGTATTTT. Protein sequence: CASSTLAGDTQYF. The chain couples TRBV2 to TRBJ2-3; weak D call: TRBD2 (5 bases). This CDR3 is 13 amino acids long. Trimming took off 6 bases at V and 5 bases at J, with 12 bases between the two ends. Germline CDR1 and CDR2: SNHLY and FYNNEI.

V usage is TRBV6-5 and J usage is TRBJ2-5; 8 nucleotides line up with TRBD1. Germline V gene data show CDR1 as MNHEY and CDR2 as SVGAGI. After removal of 7 bases from V and 5 bases from J, the junction contained 9 bases not matched to a gene. The CDR3 extends over 14 amino acids. The CDR3 sequence is CASTSNTGGETQYF. The CDR3 DNA sequence: TGTGCCAGCACAAGTAACACAGGGGGTGAGACCCAGTACTTC.

The chain couples TRBV9 to TRBJ2-7; 9 positions match TRBD1. The V and J ends lost 3 bases and 6 bases, in that order; junction bases with no gene match: 4. CDR1 is SGDLS and CDR2 is YYNGEE in the germline V gene. The CDR3 is 13 residues long. CDR3 bases: TGTGCCAGCAGCGCACAGGGGGCGGGCGAGCAGTACTTC. Encoded protein: CASSAQGAGEQYF.

The V and J genes are TRBV2 and TRBJ1-4; tentatively, D is TRBD1 (5 bases). The CDR3 is made up of 13 amino acids. V lost 10 bases and J 5 bases, leaving 14 bases between the germline ends. The germline gives CDR1 SNHLY, CDR2 FYNNEI. CDR3 residues: CAIGEKGNEKLFF. The CDR3 region has the DNA TGTGCCATAGGGGAAAAGGGCAATGAAAAACTGTTTTTT.

The chain joins TRBV19 to TRBJ2-2; D is perhaps TRBD2 (5 bases). Germline CDR1 reads LNHDA; CDR2 reads SQIVND (reference sequence). Between the trimmed V and J ends, which lost 3 bases and 3 bases, there was a span of 11 bases. The length of the CDR3 is 15 residues. CDR3 bases: TGTGCCAGTAGTATGTTGGCGGGTGACACCGGGGAGCTGTTTTTT. Amino acids: CASSMLAGDTGELFF.

This sequence joins TRBV18 and TRBJ2-7; 7 bases align to TRBD2. Per germline, CDR1 KGHSH and CDR2 LQKENI. With V trimmed by 0 bases and J by 4 bases, 3 bases remained unmatched. The CDR3 covers 14 residues. The CDR3 region has the DNA TGTGCCAGCTCACCACCAGGGAGGGGATACGAGCAGTACTTC. The encoded protein is CASSPPGRGYEQYF.

The rearrangement links TRBV14 to TRBJ2-5; tentatively, D is TRBD2 (5 bases). CDR3 size: 13 residues. Germline lookup yields CDR1 SGHDN and CDR2 FVKESK. Trimming removed 5 bases at V and 1 base at J, with 8 bases between. The CDR3 is CASSSGLQETQYF. The CDR3 nucleotides read TGTGCCAGCAGCTCCGGACTCCAAGAGACCCAGTACTTC.

This CDR3 reads CASSFAGTEAFF. The CDR3 DNA reads TGTGCCAGCAGTTTCGCGGGCACTGAAGCTTTCTTT. The gene calls are TRBV12-3 or TRBV12-4 and TRBJ1-1; D unclear. Trimming removed 3 bases from V and 4 bases from J, with 6 bases in between. This CDR3 is 12 amino acids long.

The chain uses TRBV19 and TRBJ2-6, with D perhaps TRBD2 (5 bases). V was shortened by 7 bases and J by 1 base, with 17 bases between the two germline ends. Germline CDR1 reads LNHDA; CDR2 reads SQIVND (reference sequence). CDR3 length: 17 residues. The CDR3 loop is CASKEDRDRSGANVLTF. The CDR3 nucleotides read TGTGCCAGTAAGGAGGACCGTGATCGGTCTGGGGCCAACGTCCTGACTTTC.

This chain links TRBV5-4 with TRBJ2-1; the D gene is possibly TRBD2 (6 bases). CDR3 length equals 13 residues. V was shortened by 4 bases and J by 5 bases, with 10 bases between the two germline ends. Germline V gives CDR1 SGHNT, CDR2 YYREEE (reference sequence). The CDR3 DNA is TGTGCCAGCAGCCCGGGGGTACACAATGAGCAGTTCTTC. Its protein product is CASSPGVHNEQFF.

V is TRBV6-5 and J is TRBJ2-7; possibly TRBD2 for D (5 bases). CDR1 and CDR2 from the germline V gene are MNHEY and SVGAGI. The V end lost 7 bases, the J end lost 3 bases, and 19 bases lay between the germline ends. The CDR3 is 15 amino acids. The CDR3 sequence is CASTYGITLGYEQYF. CDR3 DNA: TGTGCCAGCACGTACGGGATTACATTGGGCTACGAGCAGTACTTC.

The rearrangement links TRBV6-2 or TRBV6-3 to TRBJ2-3; 12 bases align to TRBD2. The germline V gene has CDR1 MNHEY and CDR2 SVGEGT. V dropped 5 bases and J dropped 0; count of bases not matched to a gene: 6. This CDR3 has 17 residues. The CDR3 here is CASSLLAGGPSTDTQYF. CDR3 sequence (DNA): TGTGCCAGCAGTCTGCTAGCGGGGGGGCCTAGCACAGATACGCAGTATTTT.

This clone was counted a single time. V and J are TRBV5-6 and TRBJ2-5; D not certain. CDR3 length: 12 residues. Deletions cut 3 bases from V and 5 bases from J, with 8 bases between. Germline-derived CDR1 and CDR2 are SGHDT and YYEEEE. The CDR3 region is CASSSHIETQYF. The CDR3 DNA is TGTGCCAGCAGCTCGCACATCGAGACCCAGTACTTC.

This chain links TRBV30 with TRBJ1-2, with no clear D. The V and J ends lost 4 bases and 4 bases respectively, with 19 bases between them. CDR1 and CDR2 (germline): GTSNPN, SVGIG (reference sequence). The CDR3 is 15 amino acids. This chain's CDR3 is CAWNAGRGIFYGYTF. The CDR3 DNA reads as TGTGCCTGGAATGCAGGTCGCGGGATATTCTATGGCTACACCTTC.